These T cell receptor beta chains were read from a single sample in a study of shared clonotypes between healthy human individuals. The repertoire was sequenced with immunoSEQ multiplex PCR; TCRdb's copy has only in-frame clones and lacks some. The table records roughly 2,000,000 clones, 80% to 95% of them present only once. The sequenced sample was naive CD8+ T cells from PBMCs. These receptors were obtained from a man between 18 and 35 years old in good health. Some clones in this sample may be carry-over from other donors' samples. CDR3s include the opening cysteine and the closing phenylalanine or tryptophan. Fields, in order: J gene, D gene, clone size, V gene, CDR3 DNA, CDR3 protein. The D gene is left open where the match is weak. Where a row states a size, it is once, few, many or the class of an expanded clone; other rows omit it.

j_gene: TRBJ1-1
d_gene: -
abundance: few
v_gene: TRBV9
CDR3nt: TGTGCCAGCAGCGTCGAACAGGGAAACACTGAAGCTTTCTTT
CDR3aa: CASSVEQGNTEAFF

j_gene: TRBJ2-4
d_gene: -
abundance: -
v_gene: TRBV29-1
CDR3nt: TGCAGCGTTCTGAGCGGCCTAGCCAAAAACATTCAGTACTTC
CDR3aa: CSVLSGLAKNIQYF

j_gene: TRBJ1-1
d_gene: TRBD1
abundance: -
v_gene: TRBV19
CDR3nt: TGTGCCAGTAGTATTGGGACAGGGGAGAGGAACACTGAAGCTTTCTTT
CDR3aa: CASSIGTGERNTEAFF

j_gene: TRBJ2-2
d_gene: -
abundance: -
v_gene: TRBV28
CDR3nt: TGTGCCAGCAGTTTTACGTTTAACGGGAACACCGGGGAGCTGTTTTTT
CDR3aa: CASSFTFNGNTGELFF

j_gene: TRBJ2-7
d_gene: -
abundance: -
v_gene: TRBV7-6
CDR3nt: TGTGCCAGCAGCTTACTACAGACTTACGAGCAGTACTTC
CDR3aa: CASSLLQTYEQYF

j_gene: TRBJ2-7
d_gene: TRBD1
abundance: -
v_gene: TRBV6-1
CDR3nt: TGTGCCAGCAGTGAAGGGATCGGGACAGGCCCCTACGAGCAGTACTTC
CDR3aa: CASSEGIGTGPYEQYF

j_gene: TRBJ1-1
d_gene: -
abundance: -
v_gene: TRBV28
CDR3nt: TGTGCCAGCAGAGAGTTTGGGGGCACCATTGAAGCTTTCTTT
CDR3aa: CASREFGGTIEAFF

j_gene: TRBJ2-3
d_gene: -
abundance: -
v_gene: TRBV19
CDR3nt: TGTGCCAGTAGTGAGGGACATGGCACAGATACGCAGTATTTT
CDR3aa: CASSEGHGTDTQYF

j_gene: TRBJ2-2
d_gene: -
abundance: -
v_gene: TRBV6-5
CDR3nt: TGTGCCAGCAGTTACACCAGGGCCCCGAACACCGGGGAGCTGTTTTTT
CDR3aa: CASSYTRAPNTGELFF

j_gene: TRBJ1-2
d_gene: -
abundance: -
v_gene: TRBV2
CDR3nt: TGTGCCAGCAGTCGAGATATTCCCGCATTC
CDR3aa: CASSRDIPAF